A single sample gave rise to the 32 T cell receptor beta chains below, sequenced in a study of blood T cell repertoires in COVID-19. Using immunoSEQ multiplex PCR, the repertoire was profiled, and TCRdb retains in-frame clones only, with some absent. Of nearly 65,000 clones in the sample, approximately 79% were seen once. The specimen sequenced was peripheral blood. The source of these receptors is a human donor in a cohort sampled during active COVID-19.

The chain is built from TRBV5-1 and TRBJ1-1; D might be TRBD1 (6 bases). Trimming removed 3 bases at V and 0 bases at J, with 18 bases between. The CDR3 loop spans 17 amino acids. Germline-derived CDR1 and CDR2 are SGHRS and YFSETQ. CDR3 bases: TGCGCCAGCAGCTCCTCCAAAGGCGGGGGGCTGAACACTGAAGCTTTCTTT. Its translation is CASSSSKGGGLNTEAFF.

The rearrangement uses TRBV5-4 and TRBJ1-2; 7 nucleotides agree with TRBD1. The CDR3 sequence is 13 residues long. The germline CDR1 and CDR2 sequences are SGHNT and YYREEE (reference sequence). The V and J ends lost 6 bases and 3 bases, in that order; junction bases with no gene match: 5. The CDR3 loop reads CASTPDRHYGYTF. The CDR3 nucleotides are TGTGCCAGCACCCCGGACAGGCACTATGGCTACACCTTC. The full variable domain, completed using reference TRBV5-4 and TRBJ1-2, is ETGVTQSPTHLIKTRGQQVTLRCSSQSGHNTVSWYQQALGQGPQFIFQYYREEENGRGNFPPRFSGLQFPNYSSELNVNALELDDSALYLCASTPDRHYGYTFGSGTRLTVV.

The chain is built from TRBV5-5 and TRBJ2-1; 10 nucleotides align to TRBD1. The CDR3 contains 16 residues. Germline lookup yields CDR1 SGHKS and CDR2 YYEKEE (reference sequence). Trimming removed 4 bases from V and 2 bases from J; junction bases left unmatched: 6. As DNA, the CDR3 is TGTGCCAGCAGCCTCGGACAGGGGGTGACCTACAATGAGCAGTTCTTC. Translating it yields CASSLGQGVTYNEQFF.

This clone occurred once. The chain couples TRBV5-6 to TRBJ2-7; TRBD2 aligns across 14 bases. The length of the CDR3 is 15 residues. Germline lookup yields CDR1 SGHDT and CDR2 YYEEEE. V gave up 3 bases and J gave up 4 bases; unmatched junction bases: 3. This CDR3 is CASSWGLAGAYEQYF. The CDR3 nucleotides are TGTGCCAGCAGCTGGGGACTAGCGGGAGCGTACGAGCAGTACTTC.

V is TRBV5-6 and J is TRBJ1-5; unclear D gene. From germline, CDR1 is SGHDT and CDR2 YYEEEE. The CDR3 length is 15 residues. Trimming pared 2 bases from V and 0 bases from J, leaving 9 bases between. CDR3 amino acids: CASSFGGNSNQPQHF. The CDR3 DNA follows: TGTGCCAGCAGCTTTGGAGGCAATAGCAATCAGCCCCAGCATTTT.

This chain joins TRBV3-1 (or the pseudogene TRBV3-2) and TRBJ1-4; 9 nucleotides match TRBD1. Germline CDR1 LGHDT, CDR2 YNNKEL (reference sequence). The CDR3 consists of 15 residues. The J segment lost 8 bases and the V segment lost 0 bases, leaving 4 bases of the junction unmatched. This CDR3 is CASSQDWGTGEKLFF. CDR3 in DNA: TGTGCCAGCAGCCAAGATTGGGGGACAGGGGAAAAACTGTTTTTT.

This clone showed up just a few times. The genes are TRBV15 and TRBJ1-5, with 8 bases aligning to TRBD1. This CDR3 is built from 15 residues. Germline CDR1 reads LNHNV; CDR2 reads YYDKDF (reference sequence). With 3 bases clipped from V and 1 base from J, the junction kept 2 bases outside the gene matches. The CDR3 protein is CATSSDRGSNQPQHF. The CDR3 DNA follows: TGTGCCACCAGCAGTGACAGGGGAAGCAATCAGCCCCAGCATTTT. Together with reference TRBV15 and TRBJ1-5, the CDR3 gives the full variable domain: DAMVIQNPRYQVTQFGKPVTLSCSQTLNHNVMYWYQQKSSQAPKLLFHYYDKDFNNEADTPDNFQSRRPNTSFCFLDIRSPGLGDTAMYLCATSSDRGSNQPQHFGDGTRLSIL.

In DNA, the CDR3 is TGTGCCAGCAGCCAAGTAGCGGGTAAAAGTAATACGCAGTATTTT. Its protein is CASSQVAGKSNTQYF. The chain uses TRBV4-2 and TRBJ2-3, with 7 nucleotides matching TRBD2. CDR3 length: 15 residues. Germline CDR1 is LGHNA and CDR2 is YNFKEQ. Trimming at V came to 1 base and at J to 7 bases, leaving 8 bases not matched to a gene.

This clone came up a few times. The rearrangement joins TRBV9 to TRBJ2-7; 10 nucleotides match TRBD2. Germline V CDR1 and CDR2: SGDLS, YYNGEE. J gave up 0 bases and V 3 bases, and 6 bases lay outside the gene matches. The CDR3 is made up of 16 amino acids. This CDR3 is CASSARLAGSSYEQYF. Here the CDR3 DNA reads TGTGCCAGCAGCGCGAGACTAGCGGGCAGCTCCTACGAGCAGTACTTC.

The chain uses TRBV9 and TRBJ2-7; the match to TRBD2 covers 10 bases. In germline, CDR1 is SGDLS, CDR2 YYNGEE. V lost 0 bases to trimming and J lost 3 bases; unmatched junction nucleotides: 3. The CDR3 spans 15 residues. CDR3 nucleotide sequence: TGTGCCAGCAGCGTAGGGCCTAGCGGGAGCTACGAGCAGTACTTC. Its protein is CASSVGPSGSYEQYF.

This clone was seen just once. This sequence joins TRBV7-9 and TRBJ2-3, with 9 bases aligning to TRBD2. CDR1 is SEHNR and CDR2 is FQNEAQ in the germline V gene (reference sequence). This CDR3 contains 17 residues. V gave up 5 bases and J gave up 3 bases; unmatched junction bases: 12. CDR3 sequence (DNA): TGTGCCAGCAGCCTAGGTACCCTAGCGGGATTTACAGATACGCAGTATTTT. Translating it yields CASSLGTLAGFTDTQYF.

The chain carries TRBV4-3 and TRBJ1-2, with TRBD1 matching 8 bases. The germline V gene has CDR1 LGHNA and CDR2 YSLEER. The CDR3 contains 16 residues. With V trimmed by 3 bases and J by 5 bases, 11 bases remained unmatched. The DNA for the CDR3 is TGCGCCAGCAGCCACCGGGACAGGCGTTCTTTTTATGGCTACACCTTC. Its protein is CASSHRDRRSFYGYTF.

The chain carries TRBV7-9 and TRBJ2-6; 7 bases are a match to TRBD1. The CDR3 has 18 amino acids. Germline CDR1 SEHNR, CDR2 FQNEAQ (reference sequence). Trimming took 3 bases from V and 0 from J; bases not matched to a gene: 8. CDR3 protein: CASSFDRAHLSGANVLTF. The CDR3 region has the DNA TGTGCCAGCAGCTTTGACAGGGCCCACCTCTCTGGGGCCAACGTCCTGACTTTC.

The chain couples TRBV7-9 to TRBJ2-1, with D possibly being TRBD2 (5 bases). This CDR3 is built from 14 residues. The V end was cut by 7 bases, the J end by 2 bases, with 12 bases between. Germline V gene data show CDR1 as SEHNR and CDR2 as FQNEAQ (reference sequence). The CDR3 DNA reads TGTGCCAGCACCGCCCCGGGGACCTACAATGAGCAGTTCTTC. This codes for CASTAPGTYNEQFF.

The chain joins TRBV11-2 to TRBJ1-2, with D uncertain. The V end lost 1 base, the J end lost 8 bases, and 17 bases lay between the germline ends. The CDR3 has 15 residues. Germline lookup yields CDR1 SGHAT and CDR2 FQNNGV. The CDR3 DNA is TGTGCCAGCAGCTTAGCGGTTTCGGGGAGGAAGGGCTACACCTTC. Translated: CASSLAVSGRKGYTF.

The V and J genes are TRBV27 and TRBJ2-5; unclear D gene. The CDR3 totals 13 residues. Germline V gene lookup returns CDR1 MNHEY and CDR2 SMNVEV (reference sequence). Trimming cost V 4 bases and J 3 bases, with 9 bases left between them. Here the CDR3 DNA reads TGTGCCAGCAGTTCCTGGCAGGAAGAGACCCAGTACTTC. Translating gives CASSSWQEETQYF.

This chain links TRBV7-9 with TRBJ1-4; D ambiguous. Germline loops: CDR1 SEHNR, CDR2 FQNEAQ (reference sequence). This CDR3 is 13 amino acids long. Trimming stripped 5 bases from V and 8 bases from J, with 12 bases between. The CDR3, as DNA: TGTGCCAGCAGCCCCCCAACGGGGGAAAAACTGTTTTTT. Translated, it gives CASSPPTGEKLFF.

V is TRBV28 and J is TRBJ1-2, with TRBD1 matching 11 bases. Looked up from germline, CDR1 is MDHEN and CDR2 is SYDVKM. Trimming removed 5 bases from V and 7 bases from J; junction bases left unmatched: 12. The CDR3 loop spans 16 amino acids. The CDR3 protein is CASSAARDRGWVGYTF. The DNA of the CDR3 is TGTGCCAGCAGTGCGGCAAGGGACAGGGGGTGGGTTGGCTACACCTTC.

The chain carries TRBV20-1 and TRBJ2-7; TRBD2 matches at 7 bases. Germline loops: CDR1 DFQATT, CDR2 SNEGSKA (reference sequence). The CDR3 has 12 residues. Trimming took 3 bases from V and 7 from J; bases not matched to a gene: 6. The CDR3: CSASFFGREQYF. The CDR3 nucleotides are TGCAGTGCTAGTTTCTTCGGGAGGGAGCAGTACTTC.

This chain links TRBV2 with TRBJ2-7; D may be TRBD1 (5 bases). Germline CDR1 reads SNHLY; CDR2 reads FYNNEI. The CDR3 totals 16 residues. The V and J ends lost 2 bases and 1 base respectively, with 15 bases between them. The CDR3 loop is CASSELWQGLSYEQYF. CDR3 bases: TGTGCCAGCAGTGAATTATGGCAGGGTTTGTCCTACGAGCAGTACTTC.

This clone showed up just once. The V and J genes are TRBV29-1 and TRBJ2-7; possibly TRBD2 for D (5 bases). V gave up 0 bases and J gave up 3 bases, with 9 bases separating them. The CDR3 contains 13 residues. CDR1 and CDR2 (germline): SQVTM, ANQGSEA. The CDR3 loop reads CSVEEKGDYEQYF. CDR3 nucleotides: TGCAGCGTTGAAGAAAAGGGAGACTACGAGCAGTACTTC.

The CDR3 loop is CACTLGGTGRSETQYF. The CDR3 bases are TGTGCCTGCACCCTGGGGGGGACAGGGAGGTCGGAGACCCAGTACTTC. The V and J genes are TRBV30 and TRBJ2-5; TRBD1 matches 9 bases. Trimming at V came to 6 bases and at J to 5 bases, leaving 16 bases not matched to a gene. CDR1 is GTSNPN and CDR2 is SVGIG in the germline V gene (reference sequence). The CDR3 consists of 16 residues.

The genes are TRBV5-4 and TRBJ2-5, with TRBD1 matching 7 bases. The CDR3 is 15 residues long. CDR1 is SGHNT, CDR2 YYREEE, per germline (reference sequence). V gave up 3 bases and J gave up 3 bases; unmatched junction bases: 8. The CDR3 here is CASSSLGTAKETQYF. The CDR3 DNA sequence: TGTGCCAGCAGCTCTCTAGGGACAGCGAAAGAGACCCAGTACTTC.

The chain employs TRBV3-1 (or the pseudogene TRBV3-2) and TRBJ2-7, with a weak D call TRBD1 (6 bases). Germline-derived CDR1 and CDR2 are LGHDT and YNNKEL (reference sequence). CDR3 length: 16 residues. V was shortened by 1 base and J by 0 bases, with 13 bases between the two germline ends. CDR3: CASSQGVTGYSYEQYF. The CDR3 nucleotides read TGTGCCAGCAGCCAAGGGGTAACAGGGTACTCCTACGAGCAGTACTTC.

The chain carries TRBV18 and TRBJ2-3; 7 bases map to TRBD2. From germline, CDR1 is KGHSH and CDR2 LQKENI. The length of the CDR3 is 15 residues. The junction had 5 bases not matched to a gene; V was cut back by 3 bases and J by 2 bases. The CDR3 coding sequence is TGTGCCAGCTCACCTTCGGGACTATCCACAGATACGCAGTATTTT. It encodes CASSPSGLSTDTQYF.

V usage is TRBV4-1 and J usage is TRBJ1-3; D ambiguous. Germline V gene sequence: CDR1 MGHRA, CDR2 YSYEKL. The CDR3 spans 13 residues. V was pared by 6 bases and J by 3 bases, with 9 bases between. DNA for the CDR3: TGCGCCAGCAGTCTACTGCTTGGAAACACCATATATTTT. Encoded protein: CASSLLLGNTIYF.

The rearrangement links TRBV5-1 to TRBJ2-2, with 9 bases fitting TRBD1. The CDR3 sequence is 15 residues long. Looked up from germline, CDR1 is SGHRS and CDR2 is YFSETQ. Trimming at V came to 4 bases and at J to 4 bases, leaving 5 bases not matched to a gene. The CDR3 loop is CASSPGQGTTGELFF. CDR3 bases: TGCGCCAGCAGCCCAGGACAGGGGACCACCGGGGAGCTGTTTTTT.

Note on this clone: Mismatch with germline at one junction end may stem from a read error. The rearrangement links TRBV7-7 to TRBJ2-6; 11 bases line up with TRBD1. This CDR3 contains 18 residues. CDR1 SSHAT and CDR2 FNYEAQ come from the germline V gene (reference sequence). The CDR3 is CASSLGTGGISGANVLTF. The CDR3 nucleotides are TGTGCTAGCAGCTTAGGGACAGGGGGGATCTCTGGGGCCAACGTCCTGACTTTC. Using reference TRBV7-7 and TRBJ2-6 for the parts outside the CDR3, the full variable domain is GAGVSQSPRYKVTKRGQDVTLRCDPISSHATLYWYQQALGQGPEFLTYFNYEAQPDKSGLPSDRFSAERPEGSISTLTIQRTEQRDSAMYRCASSLGTGGISGANVLTFGAGSRLTVL.

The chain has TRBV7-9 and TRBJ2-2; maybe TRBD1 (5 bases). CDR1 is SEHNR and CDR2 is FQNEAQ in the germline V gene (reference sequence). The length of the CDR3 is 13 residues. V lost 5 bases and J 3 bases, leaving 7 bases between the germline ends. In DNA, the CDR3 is TGTGCCAGCAGCCCAGGGTACACCGGGGAGCTGTTTTTT. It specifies CASSPGYTGELFF.

The CDR3 is CASSFDRVDGYTF. CDR3 coding DNA: TGTGCCAGCAGCTTCGACAGGGTGGATGGCTACACCTTC. This chain links TRBV7-9 with TRBJ1-2, with TRBD1 matching 7 bases. The CDR3 is made up of 13 amino acids. V lost 3 bases to trimming and J lost 6 bases; unmatched junction nucleotides: 4. CDR1 and CDR2 (germline): SEHNR, FQNEAQ (reference sequence).

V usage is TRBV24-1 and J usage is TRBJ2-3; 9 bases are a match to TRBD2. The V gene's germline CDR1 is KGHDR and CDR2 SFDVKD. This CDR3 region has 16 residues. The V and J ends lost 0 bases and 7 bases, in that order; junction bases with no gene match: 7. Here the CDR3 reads CATSDLIAGVYNTQYF. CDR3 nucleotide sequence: TGTGCCACCAGTGATTTGATAGCGGGAGTTTACAATACGCAGTATTTT.

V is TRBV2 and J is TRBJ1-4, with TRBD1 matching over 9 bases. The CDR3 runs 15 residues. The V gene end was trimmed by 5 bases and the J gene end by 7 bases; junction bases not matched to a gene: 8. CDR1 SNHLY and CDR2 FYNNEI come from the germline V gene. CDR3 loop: CASSPAGQGIEKLFF. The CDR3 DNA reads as TGTGCCAGCAGTCCTGCGGGACAGGGTATTGAAAAACTGTTTTTT.